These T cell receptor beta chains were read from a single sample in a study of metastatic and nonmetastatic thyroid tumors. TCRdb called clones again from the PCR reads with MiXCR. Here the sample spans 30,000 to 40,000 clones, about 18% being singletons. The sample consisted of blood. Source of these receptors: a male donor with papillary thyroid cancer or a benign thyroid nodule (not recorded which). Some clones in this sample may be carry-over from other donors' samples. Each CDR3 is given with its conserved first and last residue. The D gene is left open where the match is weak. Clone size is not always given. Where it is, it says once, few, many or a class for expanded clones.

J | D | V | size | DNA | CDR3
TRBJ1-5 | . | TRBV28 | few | TGTGCCAGCAGTTTAAGAGATCAGCCCCAGCATTTT | CASSLRDQPQHF
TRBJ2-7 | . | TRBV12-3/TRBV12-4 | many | TGTGCCAGCAGTCTCCAACAGGCTGGCGAGCAGTACTTC | CASSLQQAGEQYF
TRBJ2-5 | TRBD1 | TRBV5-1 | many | TGCGCCAGCAGCCAGGGACAGGCCCCGCAGACCCAGTACTTC | CASSQGQAPQTQYF
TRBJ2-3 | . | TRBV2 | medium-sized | TGTGCCATCCACGTGGGGAACCCTAGCACAGATACGCAGTATTTT | CAIHVGNPSTDTQYF
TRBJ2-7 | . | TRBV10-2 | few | TGCGCCAGCAGTGAGCCAGCCCGAGACATGACCGAGCAGTACTTC | CASSEPARDMTEQYF
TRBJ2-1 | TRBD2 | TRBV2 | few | TGTGCCAGCAGGGTACTAGCGGGAGATTTCAGTGAGCAGTTCTTC | CASRVLAGDFSEQFF
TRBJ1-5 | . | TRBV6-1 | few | TGTGCCAGCAGCAGGGACTCGTACCATCCTCAGCATTTT | CASSRDSYHPQHF
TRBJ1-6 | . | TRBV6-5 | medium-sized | TGTGCCAGCAGTTACTCGCTGGGTTCACCCCTCCACTTT | CASSYSLGSPLHF
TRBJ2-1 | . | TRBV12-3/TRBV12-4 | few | TGTGCCAGCAGCAATACAGGGACCTACAATGAGCAGTTCTTC | CASSNTGTYNEQFF
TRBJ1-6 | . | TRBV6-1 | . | TGTGCCAGCAGGTCCTTGACAAGGAGCGATAATTCACCCCTCCACTTT | CASRSLTRSDNSPLHF
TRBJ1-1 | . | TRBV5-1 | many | TGCGCCAGCAGCAGGGACGGGGGTTCCGCTGAAGCTTTCTTT | CASSRDGGSAEAFF
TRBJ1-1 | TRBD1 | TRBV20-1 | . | TGCAGTGCTGGGACAGGGCGGGTCGGGTCACCCTTAAGCGGAGCTTTCTTT | CSAGTGRVGSPLSGAFF
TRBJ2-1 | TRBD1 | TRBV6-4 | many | TGTGCCAGCAGTCAGGGGGCCCTCTACAATGAGCAGTTCTTC | CASSQGALYNEQFF
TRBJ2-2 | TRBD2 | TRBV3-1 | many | TGTGCCAGCAGCTACCGGTCGGGCGGGAGGGCCGGTGGGGAGCTGTTTTTT | CASSYRSGGRAGGELFF
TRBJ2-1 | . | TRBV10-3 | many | TGTGCCATCAGTATAGGGGCAGGTACCTACAATGAGCAGTTCTTC | CAISIGAGTYNEQFF
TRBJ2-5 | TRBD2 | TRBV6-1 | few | TGTGCCAGCCCTGGGGGGGGGAACCAAGAGACCCAGTACTTC | CASPGGGNQETQYF
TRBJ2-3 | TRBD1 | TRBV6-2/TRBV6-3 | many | TGTGCCACCCGGGACAGGGGGCAATCAGATACGCAGTATTTT | CATRDRGQSDTQYF
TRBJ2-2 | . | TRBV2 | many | TGTGCCAGCAGGGACAGCACGCGCGGGGAGCTGTTTTTT | CASRDSTRGELFF
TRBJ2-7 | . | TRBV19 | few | TGTGCCAGTAGCCGGACAATTTCCTACGAGCAGTACTTC | CASSRTISYEQYF
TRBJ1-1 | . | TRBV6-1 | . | TGTGCCAGCAGCCTGATCGGGGGGTGCTCCTCGAACACTGAAGCTTTCTTT | CASSLIGGCSSNTEAFF